This T cell receptor (beta chain) derives from a study of blood T cell repertoires in COVID-19. Across the study: Samples of COVID-19 (acute and convalescent) were obtained from the United States, Italy and Spain. PBMCs, B-cell-depleted T cells, or T cells were the source of the cDNA or gDNA that made up the material.

The CDR3 totals 20 residues. Germline trimming cut 4 bases from V and 0 bases from J; bases unmatched to any gene: 17. CDR1 and CDR2 (germline): SGHKS, YYEKEE (reference sequence). Assay: immunoSEQ multiplex PCR; the TCRdb copy retains only in-frame clones and omits some. The sample has 80,000 to 100,000 clones; under 80% are singletons. The rearrangement joins TRBV5-5 to TRBJ1-5; TRBD1 matches 9 bases. The sample was peripheral blood. The receptor comes from a human donor in a cohort sampled during active COVID-19. DNA for the CDR3: TGTGCCAGCAGCCTTGGTTTCATCCCGGGACAGGGATATAGCAATCAGCCCCAGCATTTT. Translating it yields CASSLGFIPGQGYSNQPQHF.